Listed below are T cell receptor beta chains from one sample, sequenced in a study of breast tumors, draining lymph nodes, adjacent tissues. TCRdb fed the multiplex PCR reads into MiXCR, producing one record per CDR3 protein. The table shows around 100,000 distinct CDR3 sequences, with around 20% occurring only once. Sequencing input: axillary lymph node tissue. The source is a female donor with breast cancer. Some clones in this sample may be carry-over from other donors' samples. The CDR3 runs from the conserved cysteine through the conserved F or W. The order of the fields is D gene, clone size, J gene, CDR3 length, V gene, CDR3 protein, CDR3 DNA. The D gene is left open where the match is weak. Expanded clones get a size class; other rows say once, few or many, or leave the size out.

D gene: NA
clone size: many
J gene: TRBJ2-1
CDR3 length: 13
V gene: TRBV5-8
CDR3 protein: CASSLWAGNEQFF
CDR3 DNA: TGTGCCAGCAGCTTGTGGGCTGGCAATGAGCAGTTCTTC

D gene: TRBD2
clone size: once
J gene: TRBJ2-3
CDR3 length: 14
V gene: TRBV19
CDR3 protein: CASSSSGSTDTQYF
CDR3 DNA: TGTGCCAGTAGTAGTAGCGGGAGCACAGATACGCAGTATTTT

D gene: TRBD1
clone size: NA
J gene: TRBJ2-1
CDR3 length: 14
V gene: TRBV6-1
CDR3 protein: CASNRDRVYNEQFF
CDR3 DNA: TGTGCCAGTAACCGGGACAGGGTCTACAATGAGCAGTTCTTC

D gene: TRBD2
clone size: many
J gene: TRBJ2-5
CDR3 length: 18
V gene: TRBV4-1
CDR3 protein: CASSPRREVAGGTETQYF
CDR3 DNA: TGCGCCAGCAGCCCCCGTAGGGAGGTAGCGGGGGGTACAGAGACCCAGTACTTC

D gene: TRBD1
clone size: many
J gene: TRBJ2-7
CDR3 length: 13
V gene: TRBV3-1
CDR3 protein: CASTNRGTYEQYF
CDR3 DNA: TGTGCCAGCACAAACAGGGGGACCTACGAGCAGTACTTC

D gene: TRBD1
clone size: few
J gene: TRBJ1-4
CDR3 length: 16
V gene: TRBV20-1
CDR3 protein: CSAKDRGFATNEKPFF
CDR3 DNA: TGCAGTGCAAAGGACAGGGGATTTGCAACTAATGAAAAACCGTTTTTT

D gene: TRBD2
clone size: many
J gene: TRBJ2-7
CDR3 length: 17
V gene: TRBV20-1
CDR3 protein: CSARDPSLLAAPYEQYF
CDR3 DNA: TGCAGTGCTAGAGATCCTTCTCTTCTAGCGGCCCCCTACGAGCAGTACTTC

D gene: TRBD1
clone size: NA
J gene: TRBJ2-1
CDR3 length: 14
V gene: TRBV20-1
CDR3 protein: CSARDLTGEWEQFF
CDR3 DNA: TGCAGTGCTAGAGATCTAACAGGGGAATGGGAGCAGTTCTTC

D gene: TRBD2
clone size: many
J gene: TRBJ2-3
CDR3 length: 17
V gene: TRBV19
CDR3 protein: CASSIKASGGGADTQYF
CDR3 DNA: TGTGCCAGTAGTATAAAGGCTAGCGGGGGTGGAGCAGATACGCAGTATTTT

D gene: NA
clone size: many
J gene: TRBJ2-2
CDR3 length: 15
V gene: TRBV5-1
CDR3 protein: CASSFRPANTGELFF
CDR3 DNA: TGCGCCAGCAGCTTTCGACCCGCGAACACCGGGGAGCTGTTTTTT

D gene: TRBD2
clone size: many
J gene: TRBJ2-7
CDR3 length: 16
V gene: TRBV5-4
CDR3 protein: CASRFRGGRRLDEQYF
CDR3 DNA: TGTGCCAGCAGATTCCGGGGGGGCCGGCGCTTAGACGAGCAGTACTTC

D gene: NA
clone size: many
J gene: TRBJ1-2
CDR3 length: 12
V gene: TRBV14
CDR3 protein: CASSQGRYGYTF
CDR3 DNA: TGTGCCAGCAGCCAAGGCCGTTACGGCTACACCTTC

D gene: TRBD1
clone size: NA
J gene: TRBJ1-1
CDR3 length: 14
V gene: TRBV20-1
CDR3 protein: CSARGTGGFTEAFF
CDR3 DNA: TGCAGTGCTAGGGGGACAGGGGGCTTCACTGAAGCTTTCTTT

D gene: NA
clone size: NA
J gene: TRBJ2-3
CDR3 length: 15
V gene: TRBV11-3
CDR3 protein: CASSLLRVGSDTQYF
CDR3 DNA: TGTGCCAGCAGCTTACTCAGGGTGGGCTCAGATACGCAGTATTTT

D gene: NA
clone size: many
J gene: TRBJ2-7
CDR3 length: 13
V gene: TRBV27
CDR3 protein: CASSLSLRGEQYF
CDR3 DNA: TGTGCCAGCAGTTTATCTCTCCGGGGCGAGCAGTACTTC

D gene: NA
clone size: many
J gene: TRBJ2-7
CDR3 length: 13
V gene: TRBV10-3
CDR3 protein: CAISESGNYEQYF
CDR3 DNA: TGTGCCATCAGTGAGTCAGGGAACTACGAGCAGTACTTC

D gene: TRBD1
clone size: many
J gene: TRBJ1-5
CDR3 length: 16
V gene: TRBV12-3/TRBV12-4
CDR3 protein: CASSSSGTGNNQPQHF
CDR3 DNA: TGTGCCAGCAGTTCCTCCGGGACAGGGAACAATCAGCCCCAGCATTTT

D gene: TRBD1
clone size: many
J gene: TRBJ2-7
CDR3 length: 14
V gene: TRBV13
CDR3 protein: CASSQTGGPYEQYF
CDR3 DNA: TGTGCCAGCAGCCAGACAGGGGGCCCCTACGAGCAGTACTTC